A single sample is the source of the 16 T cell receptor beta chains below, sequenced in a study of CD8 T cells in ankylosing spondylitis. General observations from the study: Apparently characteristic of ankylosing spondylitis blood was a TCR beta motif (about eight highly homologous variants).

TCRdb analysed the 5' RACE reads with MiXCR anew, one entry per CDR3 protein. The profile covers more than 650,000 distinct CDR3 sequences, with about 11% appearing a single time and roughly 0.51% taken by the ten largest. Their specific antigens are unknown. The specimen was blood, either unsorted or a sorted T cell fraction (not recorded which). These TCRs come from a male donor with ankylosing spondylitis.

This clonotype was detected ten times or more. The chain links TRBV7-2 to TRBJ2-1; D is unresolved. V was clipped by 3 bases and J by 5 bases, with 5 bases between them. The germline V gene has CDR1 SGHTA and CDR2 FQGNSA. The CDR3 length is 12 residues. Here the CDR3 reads CASSLDNNEQFF. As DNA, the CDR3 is TGTGCCAGCAGCTTGGATAACAATGAGCAGTTCTTC.

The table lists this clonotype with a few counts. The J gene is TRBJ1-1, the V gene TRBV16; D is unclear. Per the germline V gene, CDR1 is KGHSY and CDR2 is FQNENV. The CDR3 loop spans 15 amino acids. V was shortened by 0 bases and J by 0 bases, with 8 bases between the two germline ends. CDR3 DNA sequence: TGTGCCAGCAGCCAATCGCGAAGGATGAACACTGAAGCTTTCTTT. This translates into CASSQSRRMNTEAFF.

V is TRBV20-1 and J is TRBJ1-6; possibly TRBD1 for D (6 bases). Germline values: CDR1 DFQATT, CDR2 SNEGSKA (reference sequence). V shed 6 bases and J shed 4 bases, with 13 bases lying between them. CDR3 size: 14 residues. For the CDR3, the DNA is TGCAGTGCGCGACAGGCGACTTATAATTCACCCCTCCACTTT. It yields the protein CSARQATYNSPLHF.

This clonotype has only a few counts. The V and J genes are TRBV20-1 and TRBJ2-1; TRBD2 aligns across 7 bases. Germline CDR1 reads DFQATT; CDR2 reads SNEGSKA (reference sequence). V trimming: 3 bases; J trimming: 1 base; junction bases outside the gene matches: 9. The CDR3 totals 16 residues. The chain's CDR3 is CSASRGRALSYNEQFF. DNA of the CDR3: TGCAGTGCTAGTCGGGGGAGGGCCTTATCCTACAATGAGCAGTTCTTC.

CDR3: CASSQGLAGAGETQYF. The DNA for the CDR3 is TGTGCCAGCAGCCAAGGTCTAGCGGGGGCGGGAGAGACCCAGTACTTC. J is TRBJ2-5 and V is TRBV4-2; TRBD2 aligns across 10 bases. With 1 base clipped from V and 4 bases from J, the junction kept 6 bases outside the gene matches. The germline gives CDR1 LGHNA, CDR2 YNFKEQ. CDR3 length: 16 residues.

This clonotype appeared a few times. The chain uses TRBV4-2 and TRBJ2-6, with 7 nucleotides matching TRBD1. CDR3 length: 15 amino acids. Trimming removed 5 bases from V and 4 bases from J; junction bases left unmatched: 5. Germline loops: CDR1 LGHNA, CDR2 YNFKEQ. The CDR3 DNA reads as TGTGCCAGCAGCGCCCAGACAGGGGGGGCCAACGTCCTGACTTTC. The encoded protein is CASSAQTGGANVLTF.

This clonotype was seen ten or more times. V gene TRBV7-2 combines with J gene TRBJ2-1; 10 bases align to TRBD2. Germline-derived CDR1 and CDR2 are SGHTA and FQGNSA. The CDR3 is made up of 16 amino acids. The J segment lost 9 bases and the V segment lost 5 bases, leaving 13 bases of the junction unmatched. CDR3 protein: CASSQGSGRGTAEQFF. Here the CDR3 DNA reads TGTGCCAGCAGCCAGGGAAGCGGGAGGGGAACAGCTGAGCAGTTCTTC.

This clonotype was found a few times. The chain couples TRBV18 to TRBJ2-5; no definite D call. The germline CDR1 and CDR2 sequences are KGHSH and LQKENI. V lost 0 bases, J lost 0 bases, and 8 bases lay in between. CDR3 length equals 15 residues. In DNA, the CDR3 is TGTGCCAGCTCACCACCGAGGCGGAACCAAGAGACCCAGTACTTC. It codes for CASSPPRRNQETQYF.

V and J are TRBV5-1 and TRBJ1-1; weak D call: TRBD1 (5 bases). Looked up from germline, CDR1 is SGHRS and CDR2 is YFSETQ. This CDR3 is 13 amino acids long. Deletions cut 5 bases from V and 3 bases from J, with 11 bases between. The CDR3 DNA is TGCGCCAGCAGGACAGTAGAATACACTGAAGCTTTCTTT. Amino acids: CASRTVEYTEAFF.

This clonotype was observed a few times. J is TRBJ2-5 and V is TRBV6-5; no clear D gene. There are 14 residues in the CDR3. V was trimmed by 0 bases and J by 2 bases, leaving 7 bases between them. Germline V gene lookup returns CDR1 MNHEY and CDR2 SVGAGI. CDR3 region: CASSYSSIQETQYF. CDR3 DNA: TGTGCCAGCAGTTACTCGAGTATACAAGAGACCCAGTACTTC.

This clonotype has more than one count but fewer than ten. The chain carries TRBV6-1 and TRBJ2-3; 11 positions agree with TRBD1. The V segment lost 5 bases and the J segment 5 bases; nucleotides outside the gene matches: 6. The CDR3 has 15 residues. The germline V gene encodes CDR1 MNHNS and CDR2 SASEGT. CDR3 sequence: CASSPRTGGRDTQYF. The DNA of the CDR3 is TGTGCCAGCAGTCCCCGGACAGGGGGCAGAGATACGCAGTATTTT.

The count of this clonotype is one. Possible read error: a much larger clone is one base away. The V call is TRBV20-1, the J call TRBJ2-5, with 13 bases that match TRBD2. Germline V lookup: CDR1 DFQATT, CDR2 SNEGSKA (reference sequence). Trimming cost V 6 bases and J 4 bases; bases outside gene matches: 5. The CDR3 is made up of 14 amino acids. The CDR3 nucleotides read TGCAGTGCCGCATGGACTAGCGGGAGAGAGACCCAGTACTTC. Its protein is CSAAWTSGRETQYF.

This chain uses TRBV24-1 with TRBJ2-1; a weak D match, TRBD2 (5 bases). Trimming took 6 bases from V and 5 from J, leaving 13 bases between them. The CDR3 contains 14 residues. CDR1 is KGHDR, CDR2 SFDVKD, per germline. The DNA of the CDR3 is TGTGCCACCAGTCGGGAAAACTCAAACAATGAGCAGTTCTTC. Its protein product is CATSRENSNNEQFF.

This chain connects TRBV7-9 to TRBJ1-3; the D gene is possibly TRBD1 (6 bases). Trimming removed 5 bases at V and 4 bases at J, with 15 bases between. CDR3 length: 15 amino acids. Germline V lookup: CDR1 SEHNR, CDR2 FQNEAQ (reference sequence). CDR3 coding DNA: TGTGCCAGCAGCCCCCCAGGGGCTCAAGGAAACACCATATATTTT. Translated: CASSPPGAQGNTIYF.

The CDR3, as DNA: TGTGCCAGCAGACCACGATGGCGGGGGAGACCCCAAGAGACCCAGTACTTC. Translated, it gives CASRPRWRGRPQETQYF. V is TRBV2 and J is TRBJ2-5, with TRBD2 matching 7 bases. V trimming: 6 bases; J trimming: 1 base; junction bases outside the gene matches: 14. The CDR3 runs 17 residues. Germline CDR1 SNHLY, CDR2 FYNNEI.

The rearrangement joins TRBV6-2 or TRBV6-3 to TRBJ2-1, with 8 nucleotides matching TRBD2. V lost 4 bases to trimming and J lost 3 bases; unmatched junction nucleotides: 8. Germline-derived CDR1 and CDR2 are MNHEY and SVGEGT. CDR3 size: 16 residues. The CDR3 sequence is CASSSRIAGFYNEQFF. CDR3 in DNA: TGTGCCAGCAGTTCTAGGATAGCGGGGTTCTACAATGAGCAGTTCTTC.